The 9 T cell receptor beta chains below were found in one sample sequenced in a study of blood T cell repertoires in COVID-19. Generated by immunoSEQ multiplex PCR, the TCRdb table keeps only in-frame clones and is missing some. The sample lists almost 90,000 clones, roughly 87% occurring once. Sequencing input: peripheral blood. The receptor set was obtained from a man in his late teens or twenties with COVID-19, enrolled during active disease.

The table lists this clone with a few counts. The rearrangement joins TRBV5-4 to TRBJ1-2; D is possibly TRBD1 (5 bases). Germline V gives CDR1 SGHNT, CDR2 YYREEE (reference sequence). The CDR3 covers 15 residues. Trimming pared 4 bases from V and 0 bases from J, leaving 13 bases between. The CDR3 here is CASSHRGNTNYGYTF. In nucleotides, the CDR3 is TGTGCCAGCAGCCACCGGGGGAATACTAACTATGGCTACACCTTC.

The rearrangement uses TRBV5-1 and TRBJ1-1; 7 nucleotides match TRBD1. V shed 0 bases and J 0 bases; nucleotides not matched to a gene: 11. The CDR3 totals 18 residues. CDR1 is SGHRS, CDR2 YFSETQ, per germline. CDR3 region: CASSLVRGRGSVNTEAFF. In DNA, the CDR3 is TGCGCCAGCAGCTTGGTGAGGGGGCGCGGGTCGGTGAACACTGAAGCTTTCTTT.

The V gene is TRBV29-1, the J gene TRBJ2-7, with TRBD1 matching over 9 bases. The germline V gene encodes CDR1 SQVTM and CDR2 ANQGSEA. The V segment lost 4 bases and the J segment 5 bases; nucleotides outside the gene matches: 0. This CDR3 has 11 amino acids. For the CDR3, the DNA is TGCAGCGTTGGACAGGGGGACGAGCAGTACTTC. Translated: CSVGQGDEQYF.

The J gene is TRBJ2-1, the V gene TRBV19; unclear D gene. V lost 3 bases and J lost 3, with 9 bases in between. Germline V gene sequence: CDR1 LNHDA, CDR2 SQIVND (reference sequence). The CDR3 covers 14 residues. CDR3 sequence: CASSMVRNYNEQFF. As DNA, the CDR3 is TGTGCCAGTAGTATGGTCAGGAACTACAATGAGCAGTTCTTC.

The rearrangement uses TRBV15 and TRBJ2-7, with D hard to call. The germline V and J ends were trimmed by 0 bases and 0 bases, with 9 bases remaining between them. In germline, CDR1 is LNHNV, CDR2 YYDKDF (reference sequence). The CDR3 sequence is 15 residues long. Here the CDR3 reads CATSRDTTVSYEQYF. CDR3 in DNA: TGTGCCACCAGCAGAGATACCACTGTCTCCTACGAGCAGTACTTC.

The chain joins TRBV27 to TRBJ1-5; D may be TRBD1 (6 bases). The length of the CDR3 is 17 residues. CDR1 is MNHEY and CDR2 is SMNVEV in the germline V gene (reference sequence). V lost 8 bases to trimming and J lost 1 base, with 21 bases between them. The CDR3 here is CASGPRSRGTSNQPQHF. CDR3 coding DNA: TGTGCCAGCGGCCCGAGGAGCAGGGGCACGAGCAATCAGCCCCAGCATTTT.

J is TRBJ1-3 and V is TRBV5-1; a weak D match, TRBD1 (6 bases). V lost 0 bases to trimming and J lost 4 bases, with 17 bases between them. Germline V CDR1 and CDR2: SGHRS, YFSETQ. This CDR3 is 17 amino acids long. The CDR3 coding sequence is TGCGCCAGCAGCTTGGTACCCCAGGGGTTGGCAGGAAACACCATATATTTT. It is translated as CASSLVPQGLAGNTIYF.

The chain combines TRBV25-1 with TRBJ2-7; 12 nucleotides match TRBD2. Trimming at V came to 4 bases and at J to 2 bases, leaving 3 bases not matched to a gene. The V gene's germline CDR1 is MGHDK and CDR2 SYGVNS. The CDR3 sequence is 15 residues long. CDR3 DNA sequence: TGTGCCAGCAGTGTGACTAGCGGGAGACCCTACGAGCAGTACTTC. This gives the protein CASSVTSGRPYEQYF.

The chain links TRBV6-5 to TRBJ1-5; D is unresolved. The V gene's germline CDR1 is MNHEY and CDR2 SVGAGI. V lost 5 bases and J lost 8, with 19 bases in between. CDR3 length: 15 amino acids. The CDR3 loop reads CASSPSTVRGEPQHF. For the CDR3, the DNA is TGTGCCAGCAGTCCCTCGACCGTTCGGGGTGAGCCCCAGCATTTT.